The 18 T cell receptor beta chains presented below share a single source sample, sequenced in a study of vaccination and CD4 T cells after COVID-19. Their antigens are not known. The treatment: approximately 9-day PBMC culture with coronavirus spike peptide pools or control peptides (ViraFEST assay). The Oncomine TCR Beta short-read assay was what sequenced the DNA obtained from cultured CD4+ T cells. One entry per CDR3 protein results from TCRdb running MiXCR on the PCR reads. The table has 15,000 to 20,000 distinct CDR3 sequences, around 60% seen once; the top ten hold around 8.9%. The sequenced sample was CD4+ T cells from blood, cultured in vitro. Every receptor here comes from a human donor who had recovered from COVID-19.

This clonotype is deemed medium-sized. V and J are TRBV18 and TRBJ1-3, with D unresolved. The CDR3 has 16 residues. CDR1 is KGHSH, CDR2 LQKENI, per germline. Trimming stripped 6 bases from V and 0 bases from J, with 15 bases between. The CDR3 DNA is TGTGCCAGCTCCCCGCCTAGCTCTGACTCTGGAAACACCATATATTTT. Amino acids: CASSPPSSDSGNTIYF.

The rearrangement links TRBV19 to TRBJ2-3; D might be TRBD1 (5 bases). Germline CDR1 LNHDA, CDR2 SQIVND (reference sequence). V was cut by 1 base and J by 3 bases, with 8 bases left in between. This CDR3 has 14 amino acids. Here the CDR3 DNA reads TGTGCCAGTAGTATAGGCCAGGGAACAGATACGCAGTATTTT. Its protein is CASSIGQGTDTQYF.

A remark on this clonotype: Germline and junction disagree at one end, which may indicate a read error. V usage is TRBV11-2 and J usage is TRBJ1-1, with TRBD1 as a possible D gene (5 bases). In germline, CDR1 is SGHAT, CDR2 FQNNGV. This CDR3 spans 13 amino acids. This chain's CDR3 is CVSSPYSGTRTFF. The CDR3, as DNA: TGTGTCAGCAGTCCCTATTCCGGGACGAGAACTTTCTTT.

The chain combines TRBV21-1 with TRBJ2-7; the D call in the table, TRBD1, was not verified against the DNA. TRBV21-1 is annotated as a pseudogene. CDR3 length equals 17 residues. The CDR3, as DNA: TGTGCCAGCAGCCCCACTCCGGGACAGGATGTACCCTACGAGCAGTACTTC. This sequence encodes CASSPTPGQDVPYEQYF.

The chain joins TRBV28 to TRBJ2-1; D might be TRBD1 (6 bases). V lost 7 bases, J lost 11 bases, and 12 bases lay in between. The V gene's germline CDR1 is MDHEN and CDR2 SYDVKM. The CDR3 totals 11 residues. The CDR3 sequence: CASTRGQKQFF. CDR3 nucleotides: TGTGCCAGCACTCGCGGACAGAAGCAGTTCTTC.

The chain recombines TRBV18 with TRBJ2-3; D is undetermined. Trimming left V 3 bases short and J 6 bases short, with 13 bases between. Per germline, CDR1 KGHSH and CDR2 LQKENI. The CDR3 runs 14 residues. CDR3 sequence: CASSPSLELDTQYF. The CDR3 DNA sequence: TGTGCCAGCTCACCGAGTTTAGAACTCGATACGCAGTATTTT.

V is TRBV2 and J is TRBJ2-3; possible D gene TRBD2, 5 bases. Germline V gene data show CDR1 as SNHLY and CDR2 as FYNNEI. The CDR3 spans 13 residues. V shed 9 bases and J shed 0 bases, with 10 bases lying between them. This CDR3 is CARSGASTDTQYF. The CDR3 DNA reads TGTGCCAGGAGCGGAGCAAGCACAGATACGCAGTATTTT.

This rearrangement joins TRBV7-3 to TRBJ2-1, with 7 bases identical to TRBD1. Looked up from germline, CDR1 is SGHTA and CDR2 is FQGTGA. J gave up 8 bases and V 3 bases, and 4 bases lay outside the gene matches. This CDR3 spans 13 amino acids. CDR3 residues: CASSFRQGDEQFF. CDR3 DNA: TGTGCCAGCAGCTTTCGACAGGGCGATGAGCAGTTCTTC.

With regard to this clonotype: Relative to the germline gene, one junction end is altered; a read error may explain this. This rearrangement joins TRBV11-2 to TRBJ1-5; no definite D call. The CDR3 totals 14 residues. Germline CDR1 SGHAT, CDR2 FQNNGV. This CDR3 is CASSVEPENQPQHF. Here the CDR3 DNA reads TGTGCCAGCAGCGTAGAGCCAGAGAATCAGCCCCAGCATTTT.

This chain joins TRBV6-1 and TRBJ1-1; D perhaps matches TRBD1 (5 bases). Germline CDR1 reads MNHNS; CDR2 reads SASEGT. V lost 1 base and J 0 bases, leaving 6 bases between the germline ends. The CDR3 contains 14 residues. CDR3 coding DNA: TGTGCCAGCAGTGAAGGACAGATGAACACTGAAGCTTTCTTT. Its translation is CASSEGQMNTEAFF.

J is TRBJ1-2 and V is TRBV6-1; 8 bases map to TRBD1. From germline, CDR1 is MNHNS and CDR2 SASEGT. The CDR3 is 13 amino acids. The CDR3 reads CGSFGTGPNRYTF. As DNA, the CDR3 is TGTGGCAGTTTTGGGACAGGCCCCAATCGCTACACCTTC.

The chain recombines TRBV7-3 with TRBJ2-7, with 8 bases identical to TRBD1. The J segment lost 4 bases and the V segment lost 5 bases, leaving 13 bases of the junction unmatched. The CDR3 loop spans 16 amino acids. CDR1 and CDR2 (germline): SGHTA, FQGTGA. CDR3 coding DNA: TGTGCCAGCAGCCCTAACCCGACAGGGGCAGGGTACGAGCAGTACTTC. This encodes CASSPNPTGAGYEQYF.

The V call is TRBV7-9, the J call TRBJ2-1; 8 nucleotides agree with TRBD2. The junction had 14 bases not matched to a gene; V was cut back by 6 bases and J by 4 bases. The germline CDR1 and CDR2 sequences are SEHNR and FQNEAQ (reference sequence). The CDR3 is 17 amino acids. CDR3 sequence (DNA): TGTGCCAGCAGGGAACGAACAAGCGGGAGTAGGTACAATGAGCAGTTCTTC. Its protein product is CASRERTSGSRYNEQFF.

In its sample, this clonotype is medium-sized (0.01 to 0.1%). V usage is TRBV27 and J usage is TRBJ2-5; D may match TRBD1 or TRBD2 (5 bases each). Germline V gene lookup returns CDR1 MNHEY and CDR2 SMNVEV (reference sequence). V was pared by 2 bases and J by 5 bases, with 9 bases between. The CDR3 runs 13 residues. In DNA form, the CDR3 reads TGTGCCAGCAGTTTAGGGGGTGCCGAGACCCAGTACTTC. Protein product: CASSLGGAETQYF.

The rearrangement joins TRBV9 to TRBJ1-2; unclear D gene. This CDR3 contains 14 residues. Germline assignment: CDR1 SGDLS and CDR2 YYNGEE. V was cut by 0 bases and J by 5 bases, with 11 bases left in between. CDR3 coding DNA: TGTGCCAGCAGCGTAGGAACGAAAGGGTATGGCTACACCTTC. Translating it yields CASSVGTKGYGYTF.

This clonotype was detected only a few times. The CDR3: CSASPGTGATGELFF. The CDR3 bases are TGCAGTGCATCCCCAGGGACGGGAGCGACCGGGGAGCTGTTTTTT. The chain combines TRBV20-1 with TRBJ2-2; D may be TRBD2 (6 bases). The ends were cut back, 6 bases at V and 5 bases at J, with 19 bases in the middle. Germline values: CDR1 DFQATT, CDR2 SNEGSKA (reference sequence). This CDR3 spans 15 amino acids.

The chain couples TRBV7-2 to TRBJ1-5; TRBD1 might be the D (6 bases). Trimming shortened V by 5 bases and J by 3 bases, and 11 bases separated the two germline ends. The CDR3 is 14 residues long. Germline CDR1 is SGHTA and CDR2 is FQGNSA. CDR3 sequence reads: CASSARGTNQPQHF. The CDR3 nucleotides are TGTGCCAGCAGCGCAAGGGGGACCAATCAGCCCCAGCATTTT.

This clonotype was observed once. CDR3 DNA: TGTGCCACCAGTGATGGGCCGCCTAGCTACGAGCAGTACTTC. Encoded protein: CATSDGPPSYEQYF. This chain uses TRBV24-1 with TRBJ2-7; D unresolved. The CDR3 runs 14 residues. V was pared by 3 bases and J by 3 bases, with 11 bases between. CDR1 is KGHDR, CDR2 SFDVKD, per germline.